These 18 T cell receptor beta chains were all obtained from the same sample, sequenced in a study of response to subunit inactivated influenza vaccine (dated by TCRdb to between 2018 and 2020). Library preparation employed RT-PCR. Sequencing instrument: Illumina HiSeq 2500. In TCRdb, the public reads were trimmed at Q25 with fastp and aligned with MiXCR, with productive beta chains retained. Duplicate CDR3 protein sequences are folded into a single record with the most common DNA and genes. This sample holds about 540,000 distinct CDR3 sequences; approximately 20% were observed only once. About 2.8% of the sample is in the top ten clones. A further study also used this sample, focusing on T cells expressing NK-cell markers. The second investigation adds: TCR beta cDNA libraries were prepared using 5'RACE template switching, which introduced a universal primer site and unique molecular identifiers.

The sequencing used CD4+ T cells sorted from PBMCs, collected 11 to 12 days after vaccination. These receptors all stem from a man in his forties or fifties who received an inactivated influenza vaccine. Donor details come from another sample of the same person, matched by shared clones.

This chain's CDR3 is CSAREMRAGRYEQYF. In DNA form, the CDR3 reads TGCAGTGCTAGAGAGATGCGAGCTGGGCGATACGAGCAGTACTTC. J is TRBJ2-7 and V is TRBV20-1; no clear D. There are 15 residues in the CDR3. The germline V gene has CDR1 DFQATT and CDR2 SNEGSKA (reference sequence). The germline V and J ends were trimmed by 0 bases and 4 bases, with 16 bases remaining between them.

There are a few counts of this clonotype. CDR3 in DNA: TGCAGTGCTCTCACAGGGGGCGCGCGAAATCAGCCCCAGCATTTT. It codes for CSALTGGARNQPQHF. J is TRBJ1-5 and V is TRBV20-1; 9 nucleotides match TRBD1. Trimming removed 5 bases from V and 4 bases from J; junction bases left unmatched: 9. Germline CDR1 reads DFQATT; CDR2 reads SNEGSKA (reference sequence). This CDR3 region has 15 residues.

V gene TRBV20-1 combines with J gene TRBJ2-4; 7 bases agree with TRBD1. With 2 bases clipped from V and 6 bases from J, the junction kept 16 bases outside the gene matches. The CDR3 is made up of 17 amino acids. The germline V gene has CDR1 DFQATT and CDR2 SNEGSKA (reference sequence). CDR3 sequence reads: CSARRMPTGNGGNIQYF. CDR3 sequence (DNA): TGCAGTGCTAGACGGATGCCGACAGGGAATGGGGGAAACATTCAGTACTTC.

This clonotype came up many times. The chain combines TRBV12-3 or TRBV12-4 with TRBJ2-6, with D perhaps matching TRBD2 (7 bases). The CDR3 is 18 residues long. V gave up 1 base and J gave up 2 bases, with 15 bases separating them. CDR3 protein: CASSLGGLGGPGANVLTF. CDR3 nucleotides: TGTGCCAGCAGTTTAGGGGGGCTGGGGGGGCCTGGGGCCAACGTCCTGACTTTC.

CDR3 nucleotides: TGCAGCGTCCGGCCCGGGGGGGGCACAGATACGCAGTATTTT. Encoded protein: CSVRPGGGTDTQYF. This chain joins TRBV29-1 and TRBJ2-3, with TRBD2 matching over 8 bases. The CDR3 has 14 amino acids. Germline lookup yields CDR1 SQVTM and CDR2 ANQGSEA. The V and J ends lost 6 bases and 1 base, in that order; junction bases with no gene match: 6.

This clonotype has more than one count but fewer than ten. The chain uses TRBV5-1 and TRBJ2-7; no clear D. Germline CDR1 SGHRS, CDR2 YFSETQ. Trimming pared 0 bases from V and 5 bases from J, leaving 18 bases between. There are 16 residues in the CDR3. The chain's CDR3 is CASSLVGTSIGNEQYF. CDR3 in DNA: TGCGCCAGCAGCTTGGTGGGCACCTCGATTGGGAACGAGCAGTACTTC.

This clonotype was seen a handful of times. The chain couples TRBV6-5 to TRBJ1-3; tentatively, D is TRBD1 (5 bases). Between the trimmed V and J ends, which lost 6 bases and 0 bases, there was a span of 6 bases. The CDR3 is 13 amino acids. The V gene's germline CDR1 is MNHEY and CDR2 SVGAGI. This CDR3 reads CASRRGSGNTIYF. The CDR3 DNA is TGTGCCAGCAGAAGGGGCTCTGGAAACACCATATATTTT.

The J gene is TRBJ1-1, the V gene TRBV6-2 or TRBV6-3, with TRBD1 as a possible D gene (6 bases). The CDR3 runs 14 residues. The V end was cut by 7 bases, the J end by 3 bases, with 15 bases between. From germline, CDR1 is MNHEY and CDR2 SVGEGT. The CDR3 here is CASKAGGRDTEAFF. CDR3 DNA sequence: TGTGCCAGCAAGGCTGGGGGGCGGGACACTGAAGCTTTCTTT.

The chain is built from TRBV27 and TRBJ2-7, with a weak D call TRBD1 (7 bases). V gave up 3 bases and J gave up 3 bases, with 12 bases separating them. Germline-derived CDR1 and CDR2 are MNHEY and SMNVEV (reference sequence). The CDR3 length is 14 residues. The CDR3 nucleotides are TGTGCCAGCAGTTTCGGCAGGGGGGACTACGAGCAGTACTTC. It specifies CASSFGRGDYEQYF.

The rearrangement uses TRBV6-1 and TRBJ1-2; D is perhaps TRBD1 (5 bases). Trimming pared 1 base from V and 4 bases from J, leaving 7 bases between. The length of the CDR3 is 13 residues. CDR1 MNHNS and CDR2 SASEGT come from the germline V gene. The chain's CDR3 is CASSEVTVYGYTF. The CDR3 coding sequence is TGTGCCAGCAGTGAAGTGACAGTCTATGGCTACACCTTC.

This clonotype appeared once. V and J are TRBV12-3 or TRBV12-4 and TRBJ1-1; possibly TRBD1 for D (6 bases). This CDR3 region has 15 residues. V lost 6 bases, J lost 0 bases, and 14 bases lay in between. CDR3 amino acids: CASRGGPAMNTEAFF. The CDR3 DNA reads TGTGCCAGCAGGGGGGGGCCAGCAATGAACACTGAAGCTTTCTTT.

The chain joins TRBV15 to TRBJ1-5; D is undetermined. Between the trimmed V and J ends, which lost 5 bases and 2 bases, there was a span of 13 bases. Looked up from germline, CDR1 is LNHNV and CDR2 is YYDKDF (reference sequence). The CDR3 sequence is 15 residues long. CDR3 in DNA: TGTGCCACCAGCCCTCCGGCGGGTGGCAATCAGCCCCAGCATTTT. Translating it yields CATSPPAGGNQPQHF.

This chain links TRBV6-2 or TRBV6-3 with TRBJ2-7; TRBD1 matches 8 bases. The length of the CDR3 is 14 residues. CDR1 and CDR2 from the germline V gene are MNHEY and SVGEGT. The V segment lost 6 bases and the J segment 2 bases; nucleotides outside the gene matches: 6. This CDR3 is CASRPGQETYEQYF. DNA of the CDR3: TGTGCCAGCAGACCGGGACAGGAGACCTACGAGCAGTACTTC.

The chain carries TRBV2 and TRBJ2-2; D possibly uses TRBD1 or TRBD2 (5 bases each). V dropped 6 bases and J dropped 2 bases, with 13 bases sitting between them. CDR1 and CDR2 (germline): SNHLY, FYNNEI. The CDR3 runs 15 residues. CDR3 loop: CASRLAGTNTGELFF. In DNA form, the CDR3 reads TGTGCCAGCAGGCTGGCAGGGACCAACACCGGGGAGCTGTTTTTT.

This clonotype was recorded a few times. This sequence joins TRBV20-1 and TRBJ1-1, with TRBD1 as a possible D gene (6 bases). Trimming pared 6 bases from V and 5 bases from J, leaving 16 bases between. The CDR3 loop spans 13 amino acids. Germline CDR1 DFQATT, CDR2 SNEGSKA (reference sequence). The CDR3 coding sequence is TGCAGTGCCGTGGAGGGGGGATGGACTGAAGCTTTCTTT. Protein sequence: CSAVEGGWTEAFF.

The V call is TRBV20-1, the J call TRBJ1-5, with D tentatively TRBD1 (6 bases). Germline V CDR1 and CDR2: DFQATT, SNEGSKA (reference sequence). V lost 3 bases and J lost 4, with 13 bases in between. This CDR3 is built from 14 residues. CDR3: CSARSDRPNQPQHF. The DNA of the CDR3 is TGCAGTGCTAGGTCGGACAGACCTAATCAGCCCCAGCATTTT.

CDR3 in amino acids: CASSYRDRTYEQYF. CDR3 coding DNA: TGTGCCAGCAGTTACCGGGACAGGACCTACGAGCAGTACTTC. V usage is TRBV6-5 and J usage is TRBJ2-7; 8 nucleotides agree with TRBD1. This CDR3 has 14 amino acids. Germline V gene lookup returns CDR1 MNHEY and CDR2 SVGAGI. With V trimmed by 2 bases and J by 2 bases, 2 bases remained unmatched.

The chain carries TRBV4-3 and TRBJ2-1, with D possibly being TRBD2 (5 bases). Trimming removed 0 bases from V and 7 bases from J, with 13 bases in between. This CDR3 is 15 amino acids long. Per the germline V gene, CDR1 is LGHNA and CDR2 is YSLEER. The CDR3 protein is CASSQEALGRNEQFF. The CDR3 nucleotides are TGCGCCAGCAGCCAAGAGGCACTAGGAAGGAATGAGCAGTTCTTC.